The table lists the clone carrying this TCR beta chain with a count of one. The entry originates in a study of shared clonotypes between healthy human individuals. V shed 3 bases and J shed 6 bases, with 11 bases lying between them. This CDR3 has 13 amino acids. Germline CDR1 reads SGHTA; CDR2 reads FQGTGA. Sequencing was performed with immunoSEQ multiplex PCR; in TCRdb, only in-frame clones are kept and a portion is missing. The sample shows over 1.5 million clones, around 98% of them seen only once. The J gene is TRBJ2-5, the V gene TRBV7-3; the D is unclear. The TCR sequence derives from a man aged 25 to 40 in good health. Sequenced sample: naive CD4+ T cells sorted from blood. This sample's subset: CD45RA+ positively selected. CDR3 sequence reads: CASSLETGQTQYF. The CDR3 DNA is TGTGCCAGCAGCTTGGAGACGGGCCAGACCCAGTACTTC.